The 10 T cell receptor beta chains below all came from one sample that was sequenced in a study of human T cells and chemical hapten exposure. As for time point: patch test 3, about 24 weeks after DPC sensitization. Treatment here: therapeutic diphenylcyclopropenone sensitization with weekly scalp DPC. Via MiXCR, TCRdb re-called the RACE reads, giving one row per CDR3 protein. The sample lists 100,000 to 120,000 distinct CDR3 sequences; nearly 35% were seen once. The sample was whole blood, taken in connection with sensitization to the hapten diphenylcyclopropenone (DPC). The receptors were sampled from a man aged 35 to 55 with alopecia areata. Some clones in this sample may be carry-over from other donors' samples.

This clonotype was seen a handful of times. The genes are TRBV3-1 and TRBJ2-3; tentative D call: TRBD2 (6 bases). The CDR3 is made up of 14 amino acids. V was clipped by 6 bases and J by 0 bases, with 10 bases between them. Germline V gene data show CDR1 as LGHDT and CDR2 as YNNKEL (reference sequence). The CDR3 sequence is CASSRSGSTDTQYF. CDR3 DNA sequence: TGTGCCAGCAGTCGTAGCGGTAGCACAGATACGCAGTATTTT.

The chain employs TRBV5-1 and TRBJ1-1, with 9 bases lining up with TRBD1. The V segment lost 4 bases and the J segment 3 bases; nucleotides outside the gene matches: 7. CDR3 length equals 15 residues. Germline V gene data show CDR1 as SGHRS and CDR2 as YFSETQ. The CDR3 loop is CASSTLQGAYTEAFF. CDR3 bases: TGCGCCAGCAGCACCCTACAGGGGGCCTACACTGAAGCTTTCTTT.

The chain combines TRBV27 with TRBJ2-2, with D possibly being TRBD1 (6 bases). Germline V gene data show CDR1 as MNHEY and CDR2 as SMNVEV (reference sequence). The CDR3 is 16 residues long. V lost 6 bases to trimming and J lost 4 bases, with 18 bases between them. CDR3 DNA sequence: TGTGCCAGCAGCCTTCTCGACAGGAGGCTCACCGGGGAGCTGTTTTTT. It specifies CASSLLDRRLTGELFF.

This clonotype occurred a few times. The V call is TRBV11-2, the J call TRBJ2-5; no definite D call. Germline loops: CDR1 SGHAT, CDR2 FQNNGV. The CDR3 runs to 18 residues. The V end lost 2 bases, the J end lost 1 base, and 20 bases lay between the germline ends. The CDR3 coding sequence is TGTGCCAGCAGCTTATATCCCCGGCCGAACCCAGCCCAAGAGACCCAGTACTTC. It encodes CASSLYPRPNPAQETQYF.

The rearrangement joins TRBV12-3 or TRBV12-4 to TRBJ1-6; tentatively, D is TRBD1 (6 bases). The CDR3 consists of 14 residues. V was trimmed by 5 bases and J by 6 bases, leaving 11 bases between them. The CDR3 nucleotides are TGTGCCAGCAGTATTATAGGGGGTAATTCACCCCTCCACTTT. Its protein is CASSIIGGNSPLHF.

This clonotype is medium-sized by share. The chain combines TRBV28 with TRBJ2-4; D gene ambiguous. This CDR3 region has 16 residues. In germline, CDR1 is MDHEN, CDR2 SYDVKM. V shed 3 bases and J shed 0 bases, with 12 bases lying between them. CDR3 DNA: TGTGCCAGCAGTTTCGTGGTAGTTTCAGCCAAAAACATTCAGTACTTC. Protein sequence: CASSFVVVSAKNIQYF.

V usage is TRBV29-1 and J usage is TRBJ2-5, with 8 bases aligning to TRBD1. The junction had 2 bases not matched to a gene; V was cut back by 3 bases and J by 2 bases. The CDR3 runs to 13 residues. In germline, CDR1 is SQVTM, CDR2 ANQGSEA. This CDR3 reads CSVDRTGQETQYF. The CDR3 DNA follows: TGCAGCGTTGACCGGACAGGGCAAGAGACCCAGTACTTC.

This rearrangement joins TRBV5-1 to TRBJ1-3; 7 nucleotides match TRBD1. CDR1 is SGHRS, CDR2 YFSETQ, per germline. The CDR3 is 17 amino acids. V was clipped by 0 bases and J by 2 bases; unmatched bases: 8. The CDR3, as DNA: TGCGCCAGCAGCTTGGCCGTCACAGGGGCGGCTGGAAACACCATATATTTT. It is translated as CASSLAVTGAAGNTIYF.

The V call is TRBV7-9, the J call TRBJ2-3, with D maybe TRBD1 (7 bases). The V end lost 5 bases, the J end lost 1 base, and 16 bases lay between the germline ends. CDR3 length: 16 residues. Germline V gene lookup returns CDR1 SEHNR and CDR2 FQNEAQ (reference sequence). The CDR3 region has the DNA TGTGCCAGCAGCCCGCTAGCGCAGGGGGGCACAGATACGCAGTATTTT. This codes for CASSPLAQGGTDTQYF. Filled out from reference TRBV7-9 and TRBJ2-3, the complete variable domain reads DTGVSQNPRHKITKRGQNVTFRCDPISEHNRLYWYRQTLGQGPEFLTYFQNEAQLEKSRLLSDRFSAERPKGSFSTLEIQRTEQGDSAMYLCASSPLAQGGTDTQYFGPGTRLTVL.

V and J are TRBV5-1 and TRBJ2-5; D gene ambiguous. Germline values: CDR1 SGHRS, CDR2 YFSETQ. Trimming took off 7 bases at V and 1 base at J, with 5 bases between the two ends. CDR3 length: 11 residues. The DNA for the CDR3 is TGCGCCAGCGCTCGCCAAGAGACCCAGTACTTC. Protein: CASARQETQYF.